This T cell receptor beta chain comes out of a study of OX40 agonist ivuxolimab in advanced cancers. A note on the overall study: Ivuxolimab was an agonistic, fully human IgG2 monoclonal antibody directed against OX40 (CD134), a costimulatory receptor. Intravenous ivuxolimab was administered to patients every 2 weeks at six dose levels: 0.01, 0.1, 0.3, 1.5, 3 and 10 mg/kg. Among the roughly 50 dose-escalation patients, some 19 had hepatocellular carcinoma, some 15 melanoma, 9 renal cell carcinoma and 9 head and neck cancer. In the dose-escalation cohort, nearly 85% of patients were male, and the mean age was roughly 60 years with a range of roughly 23 to 90. Prior anti-PD-1, anti-PD-L1 or anti-CTLA-4 therapy was permitted, and checkpoint inhibitors had been received by 40% to 50% of dose-escalation patients. Partial responses occurred in three dose-escalation patients, of whom one had hepatocellular carcinoma and two had cutaneous melanoma. Peripheral TCRbeta sequencing aimed to test whether ivuxolimab altered TCR sequence diversity and caused clonal T-cell expansion. The monotherapy dose-escalation portion (N of about 50 patients) of the phase I ivuxolimab trial is reported in the paper. On the study overall, not on this receptor specifically: Low levels of normalized T-cell clonal expansion were also seen in some patients who did not respond. At doses from 0.1 to 3.0 mg/kg, clonal expansion was seen in both CD4+ and CD8+ blood T cells between baseline and week 6. In the 0.1-3.0 mg/kg groups, partial responders were among the patients with the lowest normalized peripheral clonal expansion, particularly in CD8+ T cells. After ivuxolimab, expanded clones were on average more numerous among CD8+ T cells than among CD4+ T cells. Which antigens the clonally expanded peripheral T cells were specific for was not determined.

Patients with a history of autoimmune disease or receiving systemic immunosuppression were excluded from the trial. In every dose cohort, peripheral blood was drawn for TCR sequencing at baseline, cycle 4 day 1, and cycle 7 day 1. Samples came from an open-label, multicenter, first-in-human phase I dose-escalation trial of ivuxolimab. The trial enrolled adults with locally advanced or metastatic head and neck squamous cell, hepatocellular, melanoma or renal cell carcinoma. Before TCR sequencing, CD4+ and CD8+ T cells were separately sorted from peripheral blood. Remarks on this clone: Its antigen has not been determined. Nothing much larger sits one base from this clone, and base qualities are not available. This same CDR3 is encoded by further DNA sequences in the sample.

For sequencing of the TCRbeta CDR3 region, genomic DNA was extracted from the sorted cells. The immunoSEQ Assay was used to sequence the TCRbeta CDR3 regions. Entries here come from immuneACCESS through TCRdb and include only in-frame sequences with V and J called. Some clones fail to appear in such tables; in the studies checked, an unresolved V gene covers under half of the shortfall, and the cause of the remainder is unknown. Here the sample has about 45,000 clones; over 65% occur a single time. Of the sample, roughly 15% is held by the ten largest clones. At the junction V is shortened by 0 bases and J by 5 bases, with 3 bases in between. CDR3 length: 12 amino acids, cysteine to phenylalanine. Of the read, only the CDR3 DNA is kept; its 36 bases are in frame from base 1. The germline V gene yields SGHDT for CDR1 and YYEEEE for CDR2.

The receptor chain draws on TRBV5-6 and TRBJ1-5, with the D gene uncertain. This receptor was identified in an adult with an advanced solid tumor such as melanoma, head and neck, liver or kidney cancer. Sample: CD4+ or CD8+ T cells sorted from blood, taken in a trial of the OX40 agonist ivuxolimab. The CDR3 protein is CASSLGDQPQHF. The DNA is as follows: TGTGCCAGCAGCTTGGGAGATCAGCCCCAGCATTTT.